This T cell receptor beta chain is drawn from a study of blood T cell repertoires in COVID-19 (dated by TCRdb to the early 2020s). Broadly, across the study: The collaborator samples originated in the United States, Italy and Spain and spanned the acute and convalescent phases of COVID-19. Where available, HLA class I and class II types were obtained from metadata supplied by the sample provider rather than from assay-based typing. The dataset comprised deeply sampled blood TCRbeta repertoires from subjects exposed to, actively infected with, or recovered from COVID-19. A freely available public database, intended as a resource for researchers studying the immune response to SARS-CoV-2, is where the repertoires were released. The material from the prospective study consisted of cDNA or gDNA derived from T cells, B-cell-depleted T cells, or PBMCs. A de-identified subject ID, COVID-19 status, age in years and sex were almost always included in the sample metadata. The samples were drawn from the first 160 participants of the ongoing ImmuneRACE study and from over 950 subjects provided by 6 global collaborators. Study-wide conclusions, independent of this receptor: How much clinical and demographic metadata was included differed by source and by participant, and the metadata was provided uncurated.

On this clone: Its antigen is still unknown. No base qualities exist here, and no much larger clone lies one base off it.

At the junction V is shortened by 5 bases and J by 2 bases, with 15 bases in between. Spanning cysteine to phenylalanine, the CDR3 consists of 15 amino acids. The read is trimmed to its CDR3 DNA, 45 bases read in frame from base 1. CDR1 and CDR2, per the germline V gene (reference sequence), are SEHNR and FQNEAQ. Whole blood was collected in K2EDTA tubes by collaborating institutions according to the institutions' own protocols. Collaborator samples were shipped for TCRbeta analysis as frozen whole blood, isolated PBMCs, or DNA extracted from either sample type. TCRbeta CDR3 regions were amplified from genomic DNA by means of the immunoSEQ Assay, a bias-controlled multiplex PCR. From the authors' description of their analysis: Nucleated cell counts per sample were estimated from amplification of reference gene primers within the assay. To quantify the absolute abundance of each unique TCRbeta CDR3 rearrangement, sequence reads were collapsed and filtered. For each sample, productive Simpson clonality was calculated as the square root of Simpson's diversity index across productive rearrangements. As stored in TCRdb, this immuneACCESS dataset retains in-frame rearrangements with V and J assigned. A fraction of the clones does not appear; measured against another copy, unresolved V genes explain less than half of the discrepancy, and the remainder lacks a known reason. V and J calls and clone size come straight from that table; D and trimming were deduced from the DNA. The sample includes under 250,000 clones, with about 86% observed a single time. The ten biggest clones cover less than 2.5% of the sample.

The rearrangement combines TRBV7-9 with TRBJ1-2; a weak D assignment points to TRBD1 (6 bases agree). The clonotype comes from a woman in her fifties or sixties with acute or convalescent COVID-19. The source material was peripheral blood. The DNA sequence is TGTGCCAGCAGCCCCGGACAGCTTAGGAACTATGGCTACACCTTC. The encoded protein is CASSPGQLRNYGYTF.